This T cell receptor beta chain emerged from a study of T cell repertoires in cytomegalovirus infection. Points on this clonotype: Its specificity is not known.

From the reads, TCRdb called clonotypes with MiXCR, one entry per CDR3 protein. This table holds about 100,000 distinct CDR3 sequences, over 40% found once. The V end lost 8 bases, the J end lost 2 bases, and 9 bases lay between the germline ends. Germline V gene sequence: CDR1 LNHDA, CDR2 SQIVND (reference sequence). This CDR3 has 12 amino acids. The receptor's source is a human donor in good health (CMV status not recorded). Some clones in this sample may be carry-over from other donors' samples. The chain uses TRBV19 and TRBJ1-2; D gene uncertain. The sequences come from CD8+ T cells from cultured PBMCs, collected from culture after CMV antigen stimulation. The CDR3 reads CASATLNYGYTF. The CDR3 DNA reads as TGTGCCAGTGCGACATTGAACTATGGCTACACCTTC.